The clone carrying this T cell receptor (beta chain) has only a few counts. The data are from a study of blood T cell repertoires in COVID-19. CDR3 size: 16 residues. Germline CDR1 and CDR2: LNHDA and SQIVND (reference sequence). After removal of 7 bases from V and 5 bases from J, the junction contained 16 bases not matched to a gene. Produced via immunoSEQ multiplex PCR; TCRdb's table is partial and in-frame only. This sample has 200,000 to 250,000 clones, with around 84% found just once. This clonotype was sampled from a woman between 40 and 55 years old who had recovered from COVID-19. The V call is TRBV19, the J call TRBJ1-2, with 7 positions matching TRBD1. Sequenced input: PBMCs or T cells enriched from blood (not recorded which). CDR3 coding DNA: TGTGCCAGTACCACCTTAGACAGGGTTGGGTTTTATGGCTACACCTTC. Protein: CASTTLDRVGFYGYTF. The full variable domain, its missing parts supplied by reference TRBV19 and TRBJ1-2, is DGGITQSPKYLFRKEGQNVTLSCEQNLNHDAMYWYRQDPGQGLRLIYYSQIVNDFQKGDIAEGYSVSREKKESFPLTVTSAQKNPTAFYLCASTTLDRVGFYGYTFGSGTRLTVV.